This T cell receptor (beta chain) was identified in a study of cytomegalovirus exposure and HLA in healthy donors. This clone was seen only a few times. J was trimmed by 7 bases and V by 5 bases; bases with no gene match: 8. This CDR3 has 14 amino acids. Germline CDR1 reads LNHDA; CDR2 reads SQIVND (reference sequence). Both 60 Vbeta primers and 13 Jbeta primers went into the PCR. Sequenced by immunoSEQ multiplex PCR; TCRdb stores in-frame clones only, minus some. The repertoire has roughly 200,000 clones, over 65% of them found once; the top ten carry over 1.5%. The source is a woman aged 25 to 45 in good health and CMV-seronegative. The genes are TRBV19 and TRBJ1-1; 9 nucleotides agree with TRBD1. Sequences were obtained from PBMCs. CDR3 DNA sequence: TGTGCCAGTAGTCCCCGGGACAGGGTTAATGAAGCTTTCTTT. The encoded protein is CASSPRDRVNEAFF. Supplemented by reference TRBV19 and TRBJ1-1, the full variable domain reads DGGITQSPKYLFRKEGQNVTLSCEQNLNHDAMYWYRQDPGQGLRLIYYSQIVNDFQKGDIAEGYSVSREKKESFPLTVTSAQKNPTAFYLCASSPRDRVNEAFFGQGTRLTVV.